The T cell receptor (beta chain) described here comes from a study of cytomegalovirus exposure and HLA in healthy donors. Overall study: In a previous analysis, approximately 110 million unique TCR beta sequences were found from some 180 million T cells.

This PCR relied on a set of 60 Vbeta primers and 13 Jbeta primers. Here immunoSEQ multiplex PCR was the method, and the copy in TCRdb shows in-frame clones only, minus some. The data hold approximately 210,000 clones, with 82% observed a single time. The CDR3 consists of 17 residues. Germline V CDR1 and CDR2: LNHDA, SQIVND (reference sequence). The V end lost 3 bases, the J end lost 3 bases, and 20 bases lay between the germline ends. For this clone: As yet, its antigen is unknown.

Findings and caveats of the study: The study put around 180 TCR beta chains on its list as cytomegalovirus-associated. TCR beta V segments were, for the most part, productive about 87% or about 30% of the time in an earlier analysis. Researchers reported in a later analysis that a missense DCLRE1C variant was tied to TCR beta V- and J-gene trimming.

Sequences were obtained from PBMCs. This clonotype was obtained from a man in his forties or fifties in good health and CMV-seropositive. J is TRBJ2-5 and V is TRBV19; no clear D. The chain's CDR3 is CASSIKQASGTKETQYF. The CDR3 DNA reads as TGTGCCAGTAGTATCAAGCAAGCATCCGGTACTAAAGAGACCCAGTACTTC.